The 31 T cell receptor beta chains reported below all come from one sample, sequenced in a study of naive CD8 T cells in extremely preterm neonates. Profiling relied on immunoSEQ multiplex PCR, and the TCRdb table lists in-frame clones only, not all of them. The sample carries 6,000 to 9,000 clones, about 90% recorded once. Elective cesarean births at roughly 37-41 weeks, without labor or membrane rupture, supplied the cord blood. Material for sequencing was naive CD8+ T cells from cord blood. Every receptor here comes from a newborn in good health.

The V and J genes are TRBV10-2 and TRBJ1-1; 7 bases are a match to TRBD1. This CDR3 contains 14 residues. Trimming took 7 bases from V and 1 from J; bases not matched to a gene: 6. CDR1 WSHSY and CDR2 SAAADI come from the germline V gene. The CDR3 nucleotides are TGCGCCAGCACCCAGACAGGGACGAACACTGAAGCTTTCTTT. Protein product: CASTQTGTNTEAFF.

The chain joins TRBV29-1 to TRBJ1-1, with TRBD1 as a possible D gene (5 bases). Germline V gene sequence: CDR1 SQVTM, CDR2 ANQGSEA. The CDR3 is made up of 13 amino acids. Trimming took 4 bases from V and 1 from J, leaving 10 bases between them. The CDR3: CSVGWGRNTEAFF. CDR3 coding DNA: TGCAGCGTTGGATGGGGCAGGAACACTGAAGCTTTCTTT.

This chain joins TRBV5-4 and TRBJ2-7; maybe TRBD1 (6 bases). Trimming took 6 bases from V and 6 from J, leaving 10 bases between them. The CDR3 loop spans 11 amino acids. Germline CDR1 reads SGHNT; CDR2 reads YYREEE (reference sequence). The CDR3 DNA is TGTGCCAGCACCCTGGGGGCCGAGCAGTACTTC. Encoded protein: CASTLGAEQYF.

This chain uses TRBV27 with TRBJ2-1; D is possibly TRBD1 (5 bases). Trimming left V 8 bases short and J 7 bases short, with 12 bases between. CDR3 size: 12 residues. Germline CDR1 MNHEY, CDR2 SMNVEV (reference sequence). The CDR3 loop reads CASQHQGNEQFF. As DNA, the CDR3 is TGTGCCAGCCAACACCAGGGAAATGAGCAGTTCTTC.

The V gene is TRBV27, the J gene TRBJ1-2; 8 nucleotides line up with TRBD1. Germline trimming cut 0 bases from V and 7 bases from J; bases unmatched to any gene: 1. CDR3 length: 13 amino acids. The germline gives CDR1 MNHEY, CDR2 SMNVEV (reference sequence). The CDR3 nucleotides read TGTGCCAGCAGTTTATCGACAGGGGTTGGCTACACCTTC. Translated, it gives CASSLSTGVGYTF.

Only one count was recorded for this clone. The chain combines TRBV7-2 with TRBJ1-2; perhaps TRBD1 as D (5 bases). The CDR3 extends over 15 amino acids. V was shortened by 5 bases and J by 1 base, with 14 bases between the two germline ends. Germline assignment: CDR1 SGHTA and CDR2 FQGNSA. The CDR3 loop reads CASSPEARVNYGYTF. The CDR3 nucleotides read TGTGCCAGCAGCCCAGAGGCCAGGGTTAACTATGGCTACACCTTC.

This chain's CDR3 is CASSLEAGGTYEQYF. DNA for the CDR3: TGCGCCAGCAGCTTGGAGGCAGGGGGAACCTACGAGCAGTACTTC. The chain combines TRBV5-1 with TRBJ2-7; 7 nucleotides line up with TRBD1. V lost 0 bases to trimming and J lost 2 bases; unmatched junction nucleotides: 5. CDR3 length: 15 amino acids. CDR1 is SGHRS, CDR2 YFSETQ, per germline.

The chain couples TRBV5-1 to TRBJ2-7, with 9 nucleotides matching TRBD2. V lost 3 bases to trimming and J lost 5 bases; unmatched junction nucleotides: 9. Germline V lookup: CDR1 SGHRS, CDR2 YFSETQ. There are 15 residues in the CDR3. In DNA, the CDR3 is TGCGCCAGCAGCTCCGGACTAGCGAAGGACCACGAGCAGTACTTC. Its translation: CASSSGLAKDHEQYF. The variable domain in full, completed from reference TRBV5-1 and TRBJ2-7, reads KAGVTQTPRYLIKTRGQQVTLSCSPISGHRSVSWYQQTPGQGLQFLFEYFSETQRNKGNFPGRFSGRQFSNSRSEMNVSTLELGDSALYLCASSSGLAKDHEQYFGPGTRLTVT.

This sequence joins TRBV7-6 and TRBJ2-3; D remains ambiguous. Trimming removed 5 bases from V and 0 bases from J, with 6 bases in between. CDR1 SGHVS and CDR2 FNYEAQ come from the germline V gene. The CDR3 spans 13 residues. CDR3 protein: CASSPTSTDTQYF. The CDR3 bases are TGTGCCAGCAGCCCCACTAGCACAGATACGCAGTATTTT.

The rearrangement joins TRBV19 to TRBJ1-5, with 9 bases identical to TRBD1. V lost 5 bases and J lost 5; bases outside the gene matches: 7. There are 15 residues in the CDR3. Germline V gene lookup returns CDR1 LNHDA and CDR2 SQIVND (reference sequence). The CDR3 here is CASSVGQGMDQPQHF. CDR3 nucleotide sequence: TGTGCCAGTAGTGTGGGACAGGGAATGGATCAGCCCCAGCATTTT.

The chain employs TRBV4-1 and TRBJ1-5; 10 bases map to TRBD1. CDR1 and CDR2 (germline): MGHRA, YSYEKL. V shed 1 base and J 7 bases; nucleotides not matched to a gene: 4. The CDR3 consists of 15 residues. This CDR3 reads CASSQAGQGGQPQHF. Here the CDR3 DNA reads TGCGCCAGCAGCCAAGCCGGACAGGGGGGGCAGCCCCAGCATTTT.

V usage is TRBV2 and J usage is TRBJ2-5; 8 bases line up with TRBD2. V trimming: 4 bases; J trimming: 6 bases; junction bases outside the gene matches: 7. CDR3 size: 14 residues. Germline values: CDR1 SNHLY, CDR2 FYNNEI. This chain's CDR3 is CASSGSGSGQTQYF. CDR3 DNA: TGTGCCAGCAGTGGCAGCGGGAGCGGGCAGACCCAGTACTTC.

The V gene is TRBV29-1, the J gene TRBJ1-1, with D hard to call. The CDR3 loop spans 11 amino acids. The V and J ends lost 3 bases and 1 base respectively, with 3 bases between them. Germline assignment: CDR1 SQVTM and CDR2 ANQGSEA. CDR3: CSVEANTEAFF. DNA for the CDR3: TGCAGCGTTGAGGCGAACACTGAAGCTTTCTTT.

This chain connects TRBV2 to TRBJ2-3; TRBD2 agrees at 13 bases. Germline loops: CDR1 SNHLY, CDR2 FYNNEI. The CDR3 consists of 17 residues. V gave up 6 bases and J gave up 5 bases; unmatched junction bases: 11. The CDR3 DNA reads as TGTGCCAGCAGCCCAAGCGAACTAGCGGGAGGGGTAGATACGCAGTATTTT. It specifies CASSPSELAGGVDTQYF.

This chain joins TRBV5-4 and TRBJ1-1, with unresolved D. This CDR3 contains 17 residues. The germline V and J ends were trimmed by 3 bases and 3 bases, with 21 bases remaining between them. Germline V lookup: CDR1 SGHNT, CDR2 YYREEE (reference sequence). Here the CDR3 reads CASSYGSGVPLDTEAFF. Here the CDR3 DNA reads TGTGCCAGCAGCTACGGTTCCGGGGTCCCGTTAGACACTGAAGCTTTCTTT.

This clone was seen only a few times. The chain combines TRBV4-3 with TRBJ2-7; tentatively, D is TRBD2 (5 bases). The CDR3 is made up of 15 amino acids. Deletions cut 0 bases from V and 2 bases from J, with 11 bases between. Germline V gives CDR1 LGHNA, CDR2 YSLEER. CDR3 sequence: CASSQDRGLPYEQYF. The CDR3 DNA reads TGCGCCAGCAGCCAAGATAGAGGACTTCCCTACGAGCAGTACTTC.

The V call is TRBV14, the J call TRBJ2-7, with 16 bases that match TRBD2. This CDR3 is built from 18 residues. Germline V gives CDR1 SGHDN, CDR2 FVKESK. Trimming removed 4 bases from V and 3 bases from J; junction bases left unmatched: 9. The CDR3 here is CASSPGSGTSGRDYEQYF. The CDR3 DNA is TGTGCCAGCAGCCCAGGGTCCGGGACTAGCGGGAGGGACTACGAGCAGTACTTC.

The CDR3 loop is CASSLRLRQGAGEQYF. CDR3 in DNA: TGTGCCAGCAGCTTAAGGCTCAGACAGGGGGCAGGGGAGCAGTACTTC. V gene TRBV7-9 combines with J gene TRBJ2-7, with 10 bases aligning to TRBD1. Trimming removed 2 bases from V and 7 bases from J; junction bases left unmatched: 11. This CDR3 spans 16 amino acids. Germline V CDR1 and CDR2: SEHNR, FQNEAQ (reference sequence). Looking up the rest from reference TRBV7-9 and TRBJ2-7 gives the full variable domain: DTGVSQNPRHKITKRGQNVTFRCDPISEHNRLYWYRQTLGQGPEFLTYFQNEAQLEKSRLLSDRFSAERPKGSFSTLEIQRTEQGDSAMYLCASSLRLRQGAGEQYFGPGTRLTVT.

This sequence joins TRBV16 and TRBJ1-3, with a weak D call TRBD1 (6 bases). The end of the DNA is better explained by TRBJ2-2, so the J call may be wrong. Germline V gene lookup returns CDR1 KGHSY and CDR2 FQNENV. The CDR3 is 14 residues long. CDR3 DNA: TGTGCCAGCAGCCCGGGACAGAACACCGGGGAGCTGTTTTTT. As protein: CASSPGQNTGELFF.

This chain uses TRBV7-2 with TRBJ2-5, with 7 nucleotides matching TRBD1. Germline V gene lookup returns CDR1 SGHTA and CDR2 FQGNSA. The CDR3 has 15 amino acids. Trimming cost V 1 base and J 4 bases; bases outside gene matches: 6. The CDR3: CASSLVDRVSETQYF. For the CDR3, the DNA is TGTGCCAGCAGCTTAGTTGACAGGGTGTCAGAGACCCAGTACTTC.

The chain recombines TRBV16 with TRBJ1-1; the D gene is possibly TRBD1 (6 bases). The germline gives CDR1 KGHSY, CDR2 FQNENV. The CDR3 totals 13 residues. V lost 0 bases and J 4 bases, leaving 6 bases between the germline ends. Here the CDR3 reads CASSQSGGTEAFF. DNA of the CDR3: TGTGCCAGCAGCCAATCAGGGGGCACTGAAGCTTTCTTT.

As DNA, the CDR3 is TGTGCCAGCAGTGAACGCGGTCGCAGCTCCTACAATGAGCAGTTCTTC. This translates into CASSERGRSSYNEQFF. V usage is TRBV2 and J usage is TRBJ2-1; no firm D call. V gave up 2 bases and J gave up 0 bases, with 11 bases separating them. This CDR3 contains 16 residues. The germline gives CDR1 SNHLY, CDR2 FYNNEI.

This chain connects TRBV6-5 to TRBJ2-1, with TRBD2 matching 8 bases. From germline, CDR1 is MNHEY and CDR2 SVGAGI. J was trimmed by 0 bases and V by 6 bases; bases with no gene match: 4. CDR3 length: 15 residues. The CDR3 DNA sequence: TGTGCCAGCAGACCCAGCGGGAGCTCCTACAATGAGCAGTTCTTC. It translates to CASRPSGSSYNEQFF.

CDR3 nucleotides: TGCGCCAGCAGCCAAGATCCCAAGGGGGCGCGTACTGAAGCTTTCTTT. Residues: CASSQDPKGARTEAFF. This chain joins TRBV4-1 and TRBJ1-1; 7 bases line up with TRBD1. Germline assignment: CDR1 MGHRA and CDR2 YSYEKL. This CDR3 has 16 residues. V shed 0 bases and J 5 bases; nucleotides not matched to a gene: 9.

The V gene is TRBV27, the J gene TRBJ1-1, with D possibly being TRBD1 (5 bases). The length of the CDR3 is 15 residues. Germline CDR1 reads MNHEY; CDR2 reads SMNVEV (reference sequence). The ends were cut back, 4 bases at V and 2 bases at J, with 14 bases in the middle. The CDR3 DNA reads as TGTGCCAGCAGTTGGTCCTCGGGGGGTAACACTGAAGCTTTCTTT. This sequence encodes CASSWSSGGNTEAFF.

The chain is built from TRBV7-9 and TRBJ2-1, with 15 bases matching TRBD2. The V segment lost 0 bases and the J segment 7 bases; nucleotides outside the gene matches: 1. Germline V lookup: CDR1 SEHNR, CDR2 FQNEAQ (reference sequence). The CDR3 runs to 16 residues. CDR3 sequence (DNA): TGTGCCAGCAGCTTAGCCGGACTAGCGGGAGGGAATGAGCAGTTCTTC. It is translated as CASSLAGLAGGNEQFF.

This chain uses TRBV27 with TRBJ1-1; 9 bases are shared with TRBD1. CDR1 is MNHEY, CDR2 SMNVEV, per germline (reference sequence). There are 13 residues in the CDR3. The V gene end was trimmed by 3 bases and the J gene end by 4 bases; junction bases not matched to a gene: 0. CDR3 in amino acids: CASSLTGGTEAFF. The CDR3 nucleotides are TGTGCCAGCAGTTTGACAGGGGGCACTGAAGCTTTCTTT.

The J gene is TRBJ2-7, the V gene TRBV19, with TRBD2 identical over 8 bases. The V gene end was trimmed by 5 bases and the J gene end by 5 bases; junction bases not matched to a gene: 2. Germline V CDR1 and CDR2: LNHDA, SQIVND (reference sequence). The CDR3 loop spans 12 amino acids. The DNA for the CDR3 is TGTGCCAGTAGTGCGGGGGGACACGAGCAGTACTTC. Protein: CASSAGGHEQYF.

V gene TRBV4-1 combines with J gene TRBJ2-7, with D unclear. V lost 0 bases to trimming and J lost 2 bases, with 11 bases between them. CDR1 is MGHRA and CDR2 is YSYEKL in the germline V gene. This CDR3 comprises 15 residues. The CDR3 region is CASSQDARQTYEQYF. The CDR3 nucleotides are TGCGCCAGCAGCCAAGATGCCAGGCAAACCTACGAGCAGTACTTC.

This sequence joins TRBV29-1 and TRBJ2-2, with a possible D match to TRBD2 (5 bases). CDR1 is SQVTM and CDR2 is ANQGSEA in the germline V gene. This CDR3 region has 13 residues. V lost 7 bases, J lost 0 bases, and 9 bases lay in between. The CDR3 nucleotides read TGCAGCGCGACCGGGGCGAACACCGGGGAGCTGTTTTTT. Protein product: CSATGANTGELFF.

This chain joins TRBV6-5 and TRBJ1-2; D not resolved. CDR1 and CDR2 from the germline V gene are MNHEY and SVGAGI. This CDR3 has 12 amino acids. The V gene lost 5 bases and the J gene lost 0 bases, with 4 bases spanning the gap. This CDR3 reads CASSPSNYGYTF. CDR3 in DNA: TGTGCCAGCAGTCCATCTAACTATGGCTACACCTTC.